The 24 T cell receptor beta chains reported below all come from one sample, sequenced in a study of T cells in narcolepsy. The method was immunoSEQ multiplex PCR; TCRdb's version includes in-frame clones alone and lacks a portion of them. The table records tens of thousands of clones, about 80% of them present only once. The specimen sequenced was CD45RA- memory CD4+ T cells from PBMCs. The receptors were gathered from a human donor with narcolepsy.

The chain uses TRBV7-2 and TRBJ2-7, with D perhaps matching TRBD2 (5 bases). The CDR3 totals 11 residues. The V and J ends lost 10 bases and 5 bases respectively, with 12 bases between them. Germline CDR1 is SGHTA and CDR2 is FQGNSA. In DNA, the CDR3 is TGTGCCACAGGAGGTTGGAACGAGCAGTACTTC. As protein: CATGGWNEQYF.

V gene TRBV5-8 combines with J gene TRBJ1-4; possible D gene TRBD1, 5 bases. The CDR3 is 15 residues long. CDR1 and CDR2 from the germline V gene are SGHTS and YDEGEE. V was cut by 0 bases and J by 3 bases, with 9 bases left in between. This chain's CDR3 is CASSLGSGPNEKLFF. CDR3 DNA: TGTGCCAGCAGCTTGGGTTCAGGGCCTAATGAAAAACTGTTTTTT.

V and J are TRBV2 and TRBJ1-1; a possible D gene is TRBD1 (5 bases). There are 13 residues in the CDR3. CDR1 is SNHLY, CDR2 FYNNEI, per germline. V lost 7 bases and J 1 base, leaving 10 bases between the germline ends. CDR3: CASMGTRNTEAFF. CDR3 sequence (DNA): TGTGCCAGCATGGGGACTCGGAACACTGAAGCTTTCTTT.

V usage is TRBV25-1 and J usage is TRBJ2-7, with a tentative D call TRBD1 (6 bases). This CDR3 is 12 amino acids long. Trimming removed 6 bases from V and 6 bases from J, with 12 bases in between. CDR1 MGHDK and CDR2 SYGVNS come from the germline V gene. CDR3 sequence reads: CASRQGWREQYF. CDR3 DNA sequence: TGTGCCAGCAGGCAGGGGTGGCGCGAGCAGTACTTC.

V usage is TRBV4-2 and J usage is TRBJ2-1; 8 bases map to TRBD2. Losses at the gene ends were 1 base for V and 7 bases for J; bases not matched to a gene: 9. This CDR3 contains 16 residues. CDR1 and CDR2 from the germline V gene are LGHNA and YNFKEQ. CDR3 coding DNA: TGTGCCAGCAGCCAAGTGTCGGGACTAGAGGGTAATGAGCAGTTCTTC. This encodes CASSQVSGLEGNEQFF.

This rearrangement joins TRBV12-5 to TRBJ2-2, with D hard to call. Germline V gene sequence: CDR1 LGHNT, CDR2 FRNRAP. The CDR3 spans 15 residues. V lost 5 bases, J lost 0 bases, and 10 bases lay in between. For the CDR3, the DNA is TGTGCTAGTGGTCTCCGGGCCACGAACACCGGGGAGCTGTTTTTT. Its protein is CASGLRATNTGELFF.

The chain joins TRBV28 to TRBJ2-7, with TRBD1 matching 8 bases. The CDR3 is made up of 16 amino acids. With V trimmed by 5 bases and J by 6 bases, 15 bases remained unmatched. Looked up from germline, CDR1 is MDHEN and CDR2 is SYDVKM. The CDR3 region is CASSPAIGQGDFEQYF. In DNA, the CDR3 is TGTGCCAGCAGTCCAGCTATCGGACAGGGCGATTTCGAGCAGTACTTC.

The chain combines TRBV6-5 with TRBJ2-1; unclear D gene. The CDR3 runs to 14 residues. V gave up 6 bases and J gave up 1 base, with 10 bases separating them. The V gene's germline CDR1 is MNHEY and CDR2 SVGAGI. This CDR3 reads CASRVDPSYNEQFF. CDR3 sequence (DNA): TGTGCCAGCAGAGTGGACCCTTCCTACAATGAGCAGTTCTTC.

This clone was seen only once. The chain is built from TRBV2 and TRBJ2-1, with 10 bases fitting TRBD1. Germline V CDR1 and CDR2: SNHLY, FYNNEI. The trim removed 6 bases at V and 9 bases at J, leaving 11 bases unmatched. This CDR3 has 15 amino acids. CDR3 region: CASRMTGGAIGEQFF. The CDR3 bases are TGTGCCAGCAGGATGACAGGGGGCGCAATAGGTGAGCAGTTCTTC. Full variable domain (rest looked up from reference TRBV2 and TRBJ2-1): EPEVTQTPSHQVTQMGQEVILRCVPISNHLYFYWYRQILGQKVEFLVSFYNNEISEKSEIFDDQFSVERPDGSNFTLKIRSTKLEDSAMYFCASRMTGGAIGEQFFGPGTRLTVL.

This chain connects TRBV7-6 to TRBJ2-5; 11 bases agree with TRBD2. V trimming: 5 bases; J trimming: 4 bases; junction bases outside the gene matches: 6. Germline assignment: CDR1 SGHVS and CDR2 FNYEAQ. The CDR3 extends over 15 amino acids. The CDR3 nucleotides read TGTGCCAGCAGCCCCTTAGCGGGGGGGACAGAGACCCAGTACTTC. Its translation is CASSPLAGGTETQYF.

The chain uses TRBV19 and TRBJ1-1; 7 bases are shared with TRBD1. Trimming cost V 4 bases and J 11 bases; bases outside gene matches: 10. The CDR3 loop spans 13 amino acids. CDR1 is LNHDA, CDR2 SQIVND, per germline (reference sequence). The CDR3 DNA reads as TGTGCCAGTAGTAACAGGGGAATTGTAAGCGCTTTCTTT. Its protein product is CASSNRGIVSAFF.

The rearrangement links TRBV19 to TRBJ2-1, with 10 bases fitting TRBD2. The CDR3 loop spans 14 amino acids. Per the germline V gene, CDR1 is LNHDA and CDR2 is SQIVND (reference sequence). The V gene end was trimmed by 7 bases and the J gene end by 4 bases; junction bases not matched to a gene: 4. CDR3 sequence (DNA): TGTGCCAGTACTCCAGCGGGGGGGTACAATGAGCAGTTCTTC. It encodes CASTPAGGYNEQFF.

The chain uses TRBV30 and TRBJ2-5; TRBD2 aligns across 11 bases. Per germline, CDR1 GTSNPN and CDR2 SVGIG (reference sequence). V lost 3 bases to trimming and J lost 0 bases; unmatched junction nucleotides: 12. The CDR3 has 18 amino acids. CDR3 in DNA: TGTGCCTGGAGCAAGGCAAAACGACTAGCGGGGAACCAAGAGACCCAGTACTTC. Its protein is CAWSKAKRLAGNQETQYF.

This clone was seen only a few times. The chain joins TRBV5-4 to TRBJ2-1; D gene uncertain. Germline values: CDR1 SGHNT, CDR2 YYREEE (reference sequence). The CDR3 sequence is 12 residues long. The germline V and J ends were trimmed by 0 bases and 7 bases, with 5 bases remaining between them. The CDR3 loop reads CASSLGGNEQFF. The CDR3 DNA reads TGTGCCAGCAGCTTGGGTGGGAATGAGCAGTTCTTC.

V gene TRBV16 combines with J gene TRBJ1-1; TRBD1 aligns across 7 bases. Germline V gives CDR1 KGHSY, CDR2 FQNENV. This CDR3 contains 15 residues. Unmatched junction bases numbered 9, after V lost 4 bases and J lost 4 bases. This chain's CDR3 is CASSLNPGGATEAFF. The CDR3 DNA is TGTGCCAGCAGCCTTAATCCAGGGGGGGCCACTGAAGCTTTCTTT.

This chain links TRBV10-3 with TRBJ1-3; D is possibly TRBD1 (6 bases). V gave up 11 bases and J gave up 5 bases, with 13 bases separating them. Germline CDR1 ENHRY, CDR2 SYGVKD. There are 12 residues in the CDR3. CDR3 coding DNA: TGTGCCGCCGAAGGACAGCGAAACACCATATATTTT. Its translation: CAAEGQRNTIYF.

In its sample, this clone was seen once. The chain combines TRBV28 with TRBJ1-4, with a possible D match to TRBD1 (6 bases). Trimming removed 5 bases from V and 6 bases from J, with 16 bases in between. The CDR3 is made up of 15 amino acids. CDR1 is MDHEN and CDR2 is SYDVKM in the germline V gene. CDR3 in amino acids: CASSTPPGAHEKLFF. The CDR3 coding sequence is TGTGCCAGCAGTACCCCCCCAGGGGCGCATGAAAAACTGTTTTTT.

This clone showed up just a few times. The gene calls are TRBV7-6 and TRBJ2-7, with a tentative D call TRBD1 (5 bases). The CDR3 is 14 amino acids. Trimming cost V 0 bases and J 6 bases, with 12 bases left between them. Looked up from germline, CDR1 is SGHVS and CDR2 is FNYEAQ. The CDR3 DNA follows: TGTGCCAGCAGCTTAGCGGAGAGAAGGGGCGAGCAGTACTTC. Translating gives CASSLAERRGEQYF.

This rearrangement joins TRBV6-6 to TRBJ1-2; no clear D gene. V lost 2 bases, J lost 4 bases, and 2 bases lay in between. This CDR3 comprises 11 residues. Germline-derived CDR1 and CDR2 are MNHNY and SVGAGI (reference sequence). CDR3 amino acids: CASSYSYGYTF. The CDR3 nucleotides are TGTGCCAGCAGTTACAGCTATGGCTACACCTTC.

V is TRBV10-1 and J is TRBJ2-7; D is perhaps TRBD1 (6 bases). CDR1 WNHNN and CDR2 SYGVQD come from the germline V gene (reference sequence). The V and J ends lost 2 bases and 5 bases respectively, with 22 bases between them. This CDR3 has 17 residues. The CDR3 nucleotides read TGCGCCAGCAGTGAGCCGCTGGACAGCCCATTAGGGGACGAGCAGTACTTC. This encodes CASSEPLDSPLGDEQYF.

The CDR3 sequence is CASSPKEAAGGRGGYETQYF. The CDR3 DNA reads TGTGCCAGCAGCCCGAAGGAGGCGGCGGGGGGCCGGGGAGGATACGAGACCCAGTACTTC. The rearrangement joins TRBV5-4 to TRBJ2-5; 8 nucleotides line up with TRBD2. CDR3 length: 20 amino acids. CDR1 and CDR2 (germline): SGHNT, YYREEE (reference sequence). The ends lost 4 bases at V and 5 bases at J; junction bases unmatched: 25.

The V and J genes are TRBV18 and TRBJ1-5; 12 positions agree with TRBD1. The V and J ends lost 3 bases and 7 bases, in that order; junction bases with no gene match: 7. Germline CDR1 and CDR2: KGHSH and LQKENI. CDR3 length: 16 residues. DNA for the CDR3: TGTGCCAGCTCACCCCTCCCGGGACAGGGGGCGCAGCCCCAGCATTTT. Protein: CASSPLPGQGAQPQHF. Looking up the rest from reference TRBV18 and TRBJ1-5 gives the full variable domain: NAGVMQNPRHLVRRRGQEARLRCSPMKGHSHVYWYRQLPEEGLKFMVYLQKENIIDESGMPKERFSAEFPKEGPSILRIQQVVRGDSAAYFCASSPLPGQGAQPQHFGDGTRLSIL.

CDR3 loop: CASSGGQGKNIQYF. DNA of the CDR3: TGTGCCAGCAGTGGTGGGCAGGGAAAAAACATTCAGTACTTC. The chain combines TRBV2 with TRBJ2-4; the D gene is possibly TRBD1 (5 bases). The length of the CDR3 is 14 residues. CDR1 and CDR2 (germline): SNHLY, FYNNEI. Trimming cost V 4 bases and J 4 bases, with 11 bases left between them.

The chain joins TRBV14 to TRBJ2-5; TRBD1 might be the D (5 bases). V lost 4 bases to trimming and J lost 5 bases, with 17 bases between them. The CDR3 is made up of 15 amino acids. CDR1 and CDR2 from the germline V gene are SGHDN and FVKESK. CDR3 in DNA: TGTGCCAGCAGCCTTCGGACACCTAACCCGGAGACCCAGTACTTC. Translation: CASSLRTPNPETQYF.